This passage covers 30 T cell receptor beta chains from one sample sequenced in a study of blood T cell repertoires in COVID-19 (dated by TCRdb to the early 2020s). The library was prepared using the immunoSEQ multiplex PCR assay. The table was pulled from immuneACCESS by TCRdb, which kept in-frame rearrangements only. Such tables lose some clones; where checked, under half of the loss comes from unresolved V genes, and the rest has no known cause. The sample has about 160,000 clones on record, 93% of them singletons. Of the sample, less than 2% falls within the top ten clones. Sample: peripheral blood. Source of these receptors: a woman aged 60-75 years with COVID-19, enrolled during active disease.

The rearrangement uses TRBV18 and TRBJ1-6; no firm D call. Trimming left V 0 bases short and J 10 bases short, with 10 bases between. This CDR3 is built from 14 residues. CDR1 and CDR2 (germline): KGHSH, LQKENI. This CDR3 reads CASSPPNRGSPLHF. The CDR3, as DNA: TGTGCCAGCTCACCACCGAACAGAGGGTCACCCCTCCACTTT. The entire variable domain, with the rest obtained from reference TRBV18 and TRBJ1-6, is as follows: NAGVMQNPRHLVRRRGQEARLRCSPMKGHSHVYWYRQLPEEGLKFMVYLQKENIIDESGMPKERFSAEFPKEGPSILRIQQVVRGDSAAYFCASSPPNRGSPLHFGNGTRLTVT.

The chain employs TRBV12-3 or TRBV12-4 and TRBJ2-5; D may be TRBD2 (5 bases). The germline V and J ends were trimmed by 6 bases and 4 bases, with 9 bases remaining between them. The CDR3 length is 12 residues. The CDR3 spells CASRSEVETQYF. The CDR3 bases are TGTGCCAGCAGGTCGGAGGTAGAGACCCAGTACTTC.

The CDR3 nucleotides are TGTGCCAGCGGCCTCGAGAACAATCAGCCCCAGCATTTT. The encoded protein is CASGLENNQPQHF. V gene TRBV6-2 or TRBV6-3 combines with J gene TRBJ1-5; D not certain. The CDR3 has 13 residues. Trimming left V 8 bases short and J 3 bases short, with 11 bases between. Germline V gene data show CDR1 as MNHEY and CDR2 as SVGEGT.

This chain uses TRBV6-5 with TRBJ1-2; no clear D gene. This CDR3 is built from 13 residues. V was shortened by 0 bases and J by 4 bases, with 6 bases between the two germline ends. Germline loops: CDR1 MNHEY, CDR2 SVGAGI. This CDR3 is CASSYSSLYGYTF. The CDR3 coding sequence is TGTGCCAGCAGTTACTCTAGCCTCTATGGCTACACCTTC.

The CDR3 loop reads CASSADRVDEKLFF. CDR3 DNA: TGCGCCAGCAGCGCCGACAGGGTGGATGAAAAACTGTTTTTT. This chain links TRBV5-1 with TRBJ1-4, with 7 positions matching TRBD1. Germline CDR1 reads SGHRS; CDR2 reads YFSETQ. The CDR3 has 14 amino acids. After removal of 4 bases from V and 6 bases from J, the junction contained 6 bases not matched to a gene.

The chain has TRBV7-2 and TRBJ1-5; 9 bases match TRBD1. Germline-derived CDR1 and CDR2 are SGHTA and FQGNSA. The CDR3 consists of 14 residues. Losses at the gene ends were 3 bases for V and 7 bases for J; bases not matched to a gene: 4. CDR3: CASSLQDRGQPQHF. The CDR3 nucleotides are TGTGCCAGCAGCTTGCAGGACAGGGGACAGCCCCAGCATTTT.

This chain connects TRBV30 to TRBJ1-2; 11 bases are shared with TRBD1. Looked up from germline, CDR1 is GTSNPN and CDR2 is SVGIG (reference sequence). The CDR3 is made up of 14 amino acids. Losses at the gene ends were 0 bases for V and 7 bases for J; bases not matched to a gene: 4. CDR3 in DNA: TGTGCCTGGAGTGTGGGGACAGGGGGTATTGGCTACACCTTC. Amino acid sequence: CAWSVGTGGIGYTF.

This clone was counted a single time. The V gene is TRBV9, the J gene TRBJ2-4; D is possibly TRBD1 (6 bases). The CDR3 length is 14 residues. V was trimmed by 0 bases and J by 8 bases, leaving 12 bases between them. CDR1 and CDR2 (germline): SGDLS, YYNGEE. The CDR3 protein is CASSVGPGDYIQYF. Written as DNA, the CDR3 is TGTGCCAGCAGCGTAGGTCCAGGGGATTACATTCAGTACTTC.

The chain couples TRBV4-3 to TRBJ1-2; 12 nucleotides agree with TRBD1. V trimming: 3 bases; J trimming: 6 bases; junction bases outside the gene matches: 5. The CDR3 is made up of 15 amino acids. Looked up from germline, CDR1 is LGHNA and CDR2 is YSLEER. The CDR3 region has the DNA TGCGCCAGCAGCCAGCCGGGACAGGGGGCGGATGGCTACACCTTC. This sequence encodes CASSQPGQGADGYTF.

CDR3 amino acids: CASSPGGPSNSPLHF. CDR3 coding DNA: TGTGCCAGCTCACCTGGGGGCCCCTCGAATTCACCCCTCCACTTT. The chain has TRBV18 and TRBJ1-6, with a possible D match to TRBD1 (6 bases). V was pared by 3 bases and J by 7 bases, with 13 bases between. The germline CDR1 and CDR2 sequences are KGHSH and LQKENI. The CDR3 covers 15 residues.

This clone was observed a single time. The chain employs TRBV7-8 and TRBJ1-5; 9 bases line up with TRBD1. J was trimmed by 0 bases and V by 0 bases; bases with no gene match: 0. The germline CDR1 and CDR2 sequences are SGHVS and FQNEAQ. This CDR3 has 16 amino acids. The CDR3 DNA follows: TGTGCCAGCAGCTTAGCGGGACAGGGTAGCAATCAGCCCCAGCATTTT. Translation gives CASSLAGQGSNQPQHF. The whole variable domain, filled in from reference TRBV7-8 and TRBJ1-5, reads GAGVSQSPRYKVAKRGQDVALRCDPISGHVSLFWYQQALGQGPEFLTYFQNEAQLDKSGLPSDRFFAERPEGSVSTLKIQRTQQEDSAVYLCASSLAGQGSNQPQHFGDGTRLSIL.

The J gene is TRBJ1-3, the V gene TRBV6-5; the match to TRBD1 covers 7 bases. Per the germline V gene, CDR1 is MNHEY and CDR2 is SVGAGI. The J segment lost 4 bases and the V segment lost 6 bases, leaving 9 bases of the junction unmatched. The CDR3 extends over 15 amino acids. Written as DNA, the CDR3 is TGTGCCAGCAGCCGAAGCACAGGGGAAGGAAACACCATATATTTT. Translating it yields CASSRSTGEGNTIYF.

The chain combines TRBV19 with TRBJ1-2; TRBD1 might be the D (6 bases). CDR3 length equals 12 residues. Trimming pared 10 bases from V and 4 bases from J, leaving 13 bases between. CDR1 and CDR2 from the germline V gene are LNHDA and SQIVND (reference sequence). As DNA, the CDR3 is TGTGCCACTGGGGGGGGCTCCTATGGCTACACCTTC. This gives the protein CATGGGSYGYTF.

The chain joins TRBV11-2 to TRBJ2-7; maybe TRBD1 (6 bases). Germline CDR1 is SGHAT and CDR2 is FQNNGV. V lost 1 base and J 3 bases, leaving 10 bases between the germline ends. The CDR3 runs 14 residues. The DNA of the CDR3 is TGTGCCAGCAGCTTAGGACAGGCGATCTACGAGCAGTACTTC. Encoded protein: CASSLGQAIYEQYF.

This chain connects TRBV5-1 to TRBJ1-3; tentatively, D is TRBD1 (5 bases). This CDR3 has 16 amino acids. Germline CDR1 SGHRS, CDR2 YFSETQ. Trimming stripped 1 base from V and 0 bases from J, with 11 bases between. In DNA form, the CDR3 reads TGCGCCAGCAGCTTGACCCAGGGTCTCTCTGGAAACACCATATATTTT. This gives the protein CASSLTQGLSGNTIYF. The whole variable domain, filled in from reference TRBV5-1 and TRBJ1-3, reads KAGVTQTPRYLIKTRGQQVTLSCSPISGHRSVSWYQQTPGQGLQFLFEYFSETQRNKGNFPGRFSGRQFSNSRSEMNVSTLELGDSALYLCASSLTQGLSGNTIYFGEGSWLTVV.

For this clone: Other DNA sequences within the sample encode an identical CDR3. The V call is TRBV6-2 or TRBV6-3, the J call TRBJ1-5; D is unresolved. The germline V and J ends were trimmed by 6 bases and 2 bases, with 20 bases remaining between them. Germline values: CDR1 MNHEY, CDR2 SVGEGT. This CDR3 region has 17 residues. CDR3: CASSQDIPPAGNQPQHF. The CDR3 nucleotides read TGTGCCAGCAGCCAAGACATCCCGCCGGCTGGCAATCAGCCCCAGCATTTT.

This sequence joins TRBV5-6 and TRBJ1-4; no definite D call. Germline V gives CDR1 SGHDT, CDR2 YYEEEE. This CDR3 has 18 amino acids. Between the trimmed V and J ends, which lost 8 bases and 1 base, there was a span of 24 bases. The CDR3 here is CASTSTNRHTETNEKLFF. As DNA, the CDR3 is TGTGCCAGTACCTCCACGAACAGACACACAGAAACTAATGAAAAACTGTTTTTT.

The CDR3 sequence: CASRRGQGTTEAFF. DNA of the CDR3: TGCGCCAGCAGGCGGGGACAGGGGACCACTGAAGCTTTCTTT. V and J are TRBV4-1 and TRBJ1-1; 10 nucleotides match TRBD1. The V gene end was trimmed by 6 bases and the J gene end by 4 bases; junction bases not matched to a gene: 5. The CDR3 extends over 14 amino acids. Germline V gene sequence: CDR1 MGHRA, CDR2 YSYEKL.

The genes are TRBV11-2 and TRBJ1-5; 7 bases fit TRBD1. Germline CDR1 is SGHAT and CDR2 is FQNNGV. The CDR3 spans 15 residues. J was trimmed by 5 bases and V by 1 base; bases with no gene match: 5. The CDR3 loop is CASSLGQGRYQPQHF. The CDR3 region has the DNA TGTGCCAGCAGCTTAGGACAGGGAAGATATCAGCCCCAGCATTTT.

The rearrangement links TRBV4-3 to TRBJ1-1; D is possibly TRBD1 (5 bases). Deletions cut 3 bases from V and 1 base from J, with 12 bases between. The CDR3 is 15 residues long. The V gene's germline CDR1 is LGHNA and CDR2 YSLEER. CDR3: CASSQHHGGNTEAFF. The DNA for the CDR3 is TGCGCCAGCAGCCAGCACCACGGGGGGAACACTGAAGCTTTCTTT.

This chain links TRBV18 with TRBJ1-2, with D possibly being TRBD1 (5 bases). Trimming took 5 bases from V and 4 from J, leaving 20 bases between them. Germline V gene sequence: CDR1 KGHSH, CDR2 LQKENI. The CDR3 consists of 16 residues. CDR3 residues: CASSLGTGTVTYGYTF. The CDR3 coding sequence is TGTGCCAGCTCATTGGGGACCGGGACTGTAACCTATGGCTACACCTTC. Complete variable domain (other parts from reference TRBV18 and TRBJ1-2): NAGVMQNPRHLVRRRGQEARLRCSPMKGHSHVYWYRQLPEEGLKFMVYLQKENIIDESGMPKERFSAEFPKEGPSILRIQQVVRGDSAAYFCASSLGTGTVTYGYTFGSGTRLTVV.

CDR3 sequence (DNA): TGTGCCAGCAGCCCCCGACAGTCGAACACCGGGGAGCTGTTTTTT. Amino acids: CASSPRQSNTGELFF. The rearrangement joins TRBV5-5 to TRBJ2-2, with D tentatively TRBD1 (5 bases). Per germline, CDR1 SGHKS and CDR2 YYEKEE (reference sequence). V was trimmed by 4 bases and J by 0 bases, leaving 10 bases between them. The CDR3 sequence is 15 residues long.

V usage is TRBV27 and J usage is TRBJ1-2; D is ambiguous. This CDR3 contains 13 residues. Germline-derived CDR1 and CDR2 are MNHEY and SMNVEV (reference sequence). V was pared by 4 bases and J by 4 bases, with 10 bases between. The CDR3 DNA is TGTGCCAGCAGTTCTCGGGGAAGCTATGGCTACACCTTC. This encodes CASSSRGSYGYTF.

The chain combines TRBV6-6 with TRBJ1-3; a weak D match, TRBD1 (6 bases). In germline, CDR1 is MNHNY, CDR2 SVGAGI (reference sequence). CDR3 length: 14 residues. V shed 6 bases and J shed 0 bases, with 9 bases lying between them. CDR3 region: CASRQGNSGNTIYF. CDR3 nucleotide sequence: TGTGCCAGCAGACAGGGTAACTCTGGAAACACCATATATTTT.

The CDR3 loop reads CASSFDREGLRNTIYF. The CDR3 DNA reads TGTGCCAGCAGCTTCGACAGGGAAGGGTTACGAAACACCATATATTTT. J is TRBJ1-3 and V is TRBV5-4; 7 nucleotides match TRBD1. The CDR3 extends over 16 amino acids. After removal of 2 bases from V and 5 bases from J, the junction contained 10 bases not matched to a gene. CDR1 and CDR2 from the germline V gene are SGHNT and YYREEE (reference sequence).

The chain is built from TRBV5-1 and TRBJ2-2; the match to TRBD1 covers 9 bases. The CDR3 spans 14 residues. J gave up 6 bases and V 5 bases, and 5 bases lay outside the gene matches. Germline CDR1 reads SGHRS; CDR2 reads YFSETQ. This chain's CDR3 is CASRPGQGPGELFF. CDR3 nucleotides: TGCGCCAGCAGGCCGGGACAGGGCCCCGGGGAGCTGTTTTTT. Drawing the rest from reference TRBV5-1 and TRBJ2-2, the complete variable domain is KAGVTQTPRYLIKTRGQQVTLSCSPISGHRSVSWYQQTPGQGLQFLFEYFSETQRNKGNFPGRFSGRQFSNSRSEMNVSTLELGDSALYLCASRPGQGPGELFFGEGSRLTVL.

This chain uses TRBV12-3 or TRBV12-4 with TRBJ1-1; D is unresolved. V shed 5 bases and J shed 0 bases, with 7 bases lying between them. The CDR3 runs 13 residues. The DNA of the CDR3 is TGTGCCAGCAGTCCAGACTTGAACACTGAAGCTTTCTTT. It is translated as CASSPDLNTEAFF.

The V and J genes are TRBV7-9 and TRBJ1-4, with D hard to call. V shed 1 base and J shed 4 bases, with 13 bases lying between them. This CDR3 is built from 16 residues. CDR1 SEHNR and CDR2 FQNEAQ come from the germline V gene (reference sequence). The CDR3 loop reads CASSLGGSSINEKLFF. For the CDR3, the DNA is TGTGCCAGCAGCTTAGGAGGCAGTTCTATTAATGAAAAACTGTTTTTT.

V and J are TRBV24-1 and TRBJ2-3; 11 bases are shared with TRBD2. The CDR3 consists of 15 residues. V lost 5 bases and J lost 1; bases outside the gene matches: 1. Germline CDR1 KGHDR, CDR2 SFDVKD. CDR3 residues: CATSGLAGRTDTQYF. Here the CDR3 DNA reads TGTGCCACCAGTGGACTAGCGGGGCGCACAGATACGCAGTATTTT.

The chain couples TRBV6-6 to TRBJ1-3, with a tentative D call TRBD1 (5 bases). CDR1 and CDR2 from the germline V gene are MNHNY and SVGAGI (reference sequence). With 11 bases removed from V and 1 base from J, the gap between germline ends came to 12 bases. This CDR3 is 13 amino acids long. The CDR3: CALGGESGNTIYF. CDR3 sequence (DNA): TGTGCCCTGGGAGGGGAATCTGGAAACACCATATATTTT.